This entry lists 30 T cell receptor beta chains sequenced from one sample in a study of T cell repertoires in cytomegalovirus infection. MiXCR, run by TCRdb on the reads, gives a single entry per CDR3 protein. Here the sample spans 100,000 to 150,000 distinct CDR3 sequences, about 24% being singletons. For these receptors, no antigen is known. Sequencing was done on a sample of PBMCs, sequenced either directly or after in vitro stimulation (not recorded which). Receptors originate from a human donor in good health (CMV status not recorded). Some clones in this sample may be carry-over from other donors' samples.

The genes are TRBV5-4 and TRBJ1-2; 7 nucleotides match TRBD1. This CDR3 region has 14 residues. V gave up 0 bases and J gave up 7 bases; unmatched junction bases: 6. From germline, CDR1 is SGHNT and CDR2 YYREEE (reference sequence). The CDR3 protein is CASSLDQGVGGYTF. The CDR3 coding sequence is TGTGCCAGCAGCTTGGATCAGGGGGTAGGTGGCTACACCTTC.

CDR3 protein: CAWIGLAAQYF. The DNA of the CDR3 is TGTGCCTGGATAGGGCTAGCCGCGCAGTATTTT. This sequence joins TRBV30 and TRBJ2-3, with D tentatively TRBD2 (5 bases). Trimming removed 4 bases at V and 10 bases at J, with 12 bases between. CDR1 is GTSNPN, CDR2 SVGIG, per germline (reference sequence). This CDR3 has 11 amino acids.

The chain employs TRBV6-2 or TRBV6-3 and TRBJ2-7, with 7 bases fitting TRBD1. Trimming at V came to 0 bases and at J to 6 bases, leaving 11 bases not matched to a gene. The V gene's germline CDR1 is MNHEY and CDR2 SVGEGT. The CDR3 is 16 amino acids. CDR3 loop: CASSYSRRDRDSEQYF. The CDR3 bases are TGTGCCAGCAGTTACTCGAGAAGAGACAGGGACAGCGAGCAGTACTTC.

This clonotype occurred many times. The chain employs TRBV2 and TRBJ1-1, with 8 bases lining up with TRBD1. The CDR3 extends over 14 amino acids. CDR1 is SNHLY and CDR2 is FYNNEI in the germline V gene. The ends lost 7 bases at V and 1 base at J; junction bases unmatched: 5. CDR3 sequence: CASTKGQGNTEAFF. Written as DNA, the CDR3 is TGTGCCAGCACCAAAGGACAGGGGAACACTGAAGCTTTCTTT. The complete variable domain, with remaining parts taken from reference TRBV2 and TRBJ1-1, reads EPEVTQTPSHQVTQMGQEVILRCVPISNHLYFYWYRQILGQKVEFLVSFYNNEISEKSEIFDDQFSVERPDGSNFTLKIRSTKLEDSAMYFCASTKGQGNTEAFFGQGTRLTVV.

The rearrangement links TRBV7-2 to TRBJ2-1, with TRBD2 as a possible D gene (6 bases). Germline V gene data show CDR1 as SGHTA and CDR2 as FQGNSA. Between the trimmed V and J ends, which lost 5 bases and 0 bases, there was a span of 17 bases. This CDR3 region has 17 residues. DNA of the CDR3: TGTGCCAGCAGCCTATTCAGTCGGGGGAGCTCCTACAATGAGCAGTTCTTC. It is translated as CASSLFSRGSSYNEQFF.

The rearrangement joins TRBV19 to TRBJ1-1; 10 bases align to TRBD1. This CDR3 has 14 amino acids. Germline lookup yields CDR1 LNHDA and CDR2 SQIVND (reference sequence). V shed 9 bases, J shed 4 bases, and the junction held 8 bases outside the gene matches. CDR3 loop: CASHPDRGFTEAFF. DNA for the CDR3: TGTGCCAGCCATCCGGACAGGGGGTTCACTGAAGCTTTCTTT.

The rearrangement joins TRBV9 to TRBJ2-7, with TRBD1 matching over 7 bases. The germline V gene has CDR1 SGDLS and CDR2 YYNGEE. V lost 7 bases and J lost 2; bases outside the gene matches: 9. The CDR3 is made up of 14 amino acids. CDR3 bases: TGTGCCAGCTCCCGGGACAGTCTGGCCTACGAGCAGTACTTC. This codes for CASSRDSLAYEQYF. Full variable domain (missing parts from reference TRBV9 and TRBJ2-7): DSGVTQTPKHLITATGQRVTLRCSPRSGDLSVYWYQQSLDQGLQFLIQYYNGEERAKGNILERFSAQQFPDLHSELNLSSLELGDSALYFCASSRDSLAYEQYFGPGTRLTVT.

This clonotype has a handful of counts. This chain uses TRBV4-1 with TRBJ2-1, with D tentatively TRBD1 (5 bases). V lost 2 bases to trimming and J lost 5 bases, with 10 bases between them. This CDR3 has 14 residues. Germline CDR1 and CDR2: MGHRA and YSYEKL. For the CDR3, the DNA is TGCGCCAGCAGCCAACAGGGTAGGGACAATGAGCAGTTCTTC. Translation gives CASSQQGRDNEQFF.

This clonotype appeared many times. The chain joins TRBV7-2 to TRBJ2-5; D gene unclear. Trimming took 2 bases from V and 2 from J, leaving 9 bases between them. The germline V gene encodes CDR1 SGHTA and CDR2 FQGNSA. This CDR3 comprises 14 residues. The CDR3 sequence is CASSLSSSQETQYF. CDR3 coding DNA: TGTGCCAGCAGCTTATCCAGTAGTCAAGAGACCCAGTACTTC. The full variable domain, with the rest looked up from reference TRBV7-2 and TRBJ2-5, is GAGVSQSPSNKVTEKGKDVELRCDPISGHTALYWYRQSLGQGLEFLIYFQGNSAPDKSGLPSDRFSAERTGGSVSTLTIQRTQQEDSAVYLCASSLSSSQETQYFGPGTRLLVL.

This clonotype has more than one count but fewer than ten. The chain joins TRBV4-3 to TRBJ2-1; D might be TRBD2 (6 bases). Germline V gene sequence: CDR1 LGHNA, CDR2 YSLEER. The CDR3 is made up of 17 amino acids. Deletions cut 0 bases from V and 0 bases from J, with 12 bases between. DNA for the CDR3: TGCGCCAGCAGCCAAGATCTCGGGAGTAGCTCCTACAATGAGCAGTTCTTC. Protein sequence: CASSQDLGSSSYNEQFF.

There are a few counts of this clonotype. This chain links TRBV7-9 with TRBJ2-6; the match to TRBD1 covers 7 bases. V shed 6 bases, J shed 0 bases, and the junction held 14 bases outside the gene matches. Germline loops: CDR1 SEHNR, CDR2 FQNEAQ (reference sequence). CDR3 length: 19 residues. The CDR3 nucleotides read TGTGCCAGCAGAGTACAGGGGCTTGGATCCTTCTCTGGGGCCAACGTCCTGACTTTC. This encodes CASRVQGLGSFSGANVLTF.

The chain has TRBV6-6 and TRBJ2-1, with unresolved D. Germline assignment: CDR1 MNHNY and CDR2 SVGAGI (reference sequence). The ends were cut back, 5 bases at V and 5 bases at J, with 7 bases in the middle. The CDR3 extends over 12 amino acids. The CDR3 loop is CASSPGNNEQFF. CDR3 coding DNA: TGTGCCAGCAGTCCCGGTAACAATGAGCAGTTCTTC.

This rearrangement joins TRBV5-1 to TRBJ2-5; 8 nucleotides match TRBD2. CDR1 and CDR2 (germline): SGHRS, YFSETQ. Losses at the gene ends were 4 bases for V and 2 bases for J; bases not matched to a gene: 7. This CDR3 is built from 15 residues. Written as DNA, the CDR3 is TGCGCCAGCAGCCCAGATGGGACTAGACAAGAGACCCAGTACTTC. This codes for CASSPDGTRQETQYF.

This chain joins TRBV12-5 and TRBJ1-1, with a possible D match to TRBD1 (5 bases). CDR1 and CDR2 from the germline V gene are LGHNT and FRNRAP. Trimming left V 7 bases short and J 4 bases short, with 16 bases between. This CDR3 contains 14 residues. In DNA, the CDR3 is TGTGCTAGTGCCCTTGGGGGTACGGGCACTGAAGCTTTCTTT. The encoded protein is CASALGGTGTEAFF.

This clonotype was observed many times. V usage is TRBV27 and J usage is TRBJ1-6; unclear D gene. The CDR3 totals 12 residues. Germline V gives CDR1 MNHEY, CDR2 SMNVEV (reference sequence). Between the trimmed V and J ends, which lost 5 bases and 9 bases, there was a span of 8 bases. CDR3 protein: CASSQNLSPLHF. The CDR3 DNA reads TGTGCCAGCAGTCAGAACCTTTCACCCCTCCACTTT.

The table lists this clonotype with a few counts. The junction shows a germline mismatch at one end, possibly a read error. The V and J genes are TRBV2 and TRBJ2-1; 11 bases line up with TRBD2. The CDR3 is 14 residues long. CDR1 and CDR2 from the germline V gene are SNHLY and FYNNEI. CDR3 region: CASREDTSGRRRFF. The DNA for the CDR3 is TGTGCCAGCAGGGAAGATACTAGCGGGAGACGGCGGTTCTTC.

This clonotype was detected only a few times. The gene calls are TRBV5-1 and TRBJ1-6, with 9 bases identical to TRBD1. Germline values: CDR1 SGHRS, CDR2 YFSETQ. Losses at the gene ends were 3 bases for V and 8 bases for J; bases not matched to a gene: 6. The CDR3 is 15 amino acids. The CDR3 coding sequence is TGCGCCAGCAGCTCCGGACAGGGGCGAGATTCACCCCTCCACTTT. Encoded protein: CASSSGQGRDSPLHF.

This clonotype was counted between two and nine times. The CDR3 DNA sequence: TGTGCCAGCAGTTACAGACTAGCGGGGAATTACGAGCAGTACTTC. Its protein product is CASSYRLAGNYEQYF. This chain links TRBV6-2 or TRBV6-3 with TRBJ2-7; 11 nucleotides match TRBD2. The CDR3 length is 15 residues. Trimming took 2 bases from V and 4 from J; bases not matched to a gene: 4. Germline loops: CDR1 MNHEY, CDR2 SVGEGT.

At least ten counts were recorded for this clonotype. The rearrangement links TRBV11-3 to TRBJ1-1; D is ambiguous. Germline values: CDR1 SGHNT, CDR2 YENEEA. This CDR3 contains 13 residues. V was cut by 2 bases and J by 1 base, with 5 bases left in between. The CDR3 region is CASSLSENTEAFF. DNA for the CDR3: TGTGCCAGCAGCTTATCAGAGAACACTGAAGCTTTCTTT.

A few counts support this clonotype. The rearrangement uses TRBV20-1 and TRBJ2-1; perhaps TRBD2 as D (5 bases). From germline, CDR1 is DFQATT and CDR2 SNEGSKA (reference sequence). Trimming took off 5 bases at V and 5 bases at J, with 19 bases between the two ends. This CDR3 has 15 residues. CDR3 coding DNA: TGCAGTGCTCCTATTCCGGGGAGAGCTCACAATGAGCAGTTCTTC. Amino acids: CSAPIPGRAHNEQFF.

This clonotype has a handful of counts. The CDR3 loop is CASSISRQVSNQPQHF. CDR3 DNA sequence: TGTGCCAGTAGTATATCAAGACAGGTCAGCAATCAGCCCCAGCATTTT. The chain recombines TRBV19 with TRBJ1-5, with D possibly TRBD1 on 6 matching bases. V lost 2 bases and J lost 1, with 12 bases in between. The CDR3 totals 16 residues. The germline V gene has CDR1 LNHDA and CDR2 SQIVND (reference sequence).

The table lists this clonotype with many counts. This chain links TRBV11-3 with TRBJ2-1; 12 positions match TRBD2. CDR1 SGHNT and CDR2 YENEEA come from the germline V gene. The CDR3 runs 16 residues. J was trimmed by 7 bases and V by 1 base; bases with no gene match: 5. The CDR3 loop is CASSLGGLAGRNEQFF. The CDR3 nucleotides read TGTGCCAGCAGCTTAGGAGGACTAGCGGGGAGAAATGAGCAGTTCTTC.

In its sample, this clonotype was seen many times. The J gene is TRBJ1-2, the V gene TRBV12-3 or TRBV12-4; D might be TRBD1 (5 bases). The CDR3 is made up of 14 amino acids. V lost 7 bases and J 4 bases, leaving 16 bases between the germline ends. The CDR3 DNA follows: TGTGCCAGCACTATTGGGACGTCTATCTATGGCTACACCTTC. Its translation is CASTIGTSIYGYTF.

This clonotype came up a few times. V is TRBV7-2 and J is TRBJ2-7; D may be TRBD2 (6 bases). Germline V gene lookup returns CDR1 SGHTA and CDR2 FQGNSA. This CDR3 contains 15 residues. The V gene lost 0 bases and the J gene lost 2 bases, with 11 bases spanning the gap. The CDR3 is CASSLAAGSAYEQYF. The CDR3 DNA reads TGTGCCAGCAGCTTAGCGGCGGGGTCCGCCTACGAGCAGTACTTC.

In this sample, this clonotype turned up a few times. The chain joins TRBV11-2 to TRBJ2-5; 11 nucleotides line up with TRBD2. The CDR3 loop spans 14 amino acids. The trim removed 5 bases at V and 5 bases at J, leaving 4 bases unmatched. Germline V gene data show CDR1 as SGHAT and CDR2 as FQNNGV. CDR3: CASSLLAGAETQYF. In nucleotides, the CDR3 is TGTGCCAGCAGCCTACTAGCGGGAGCGGAGACCCAGTACTTC.

This clonotype was seen many times. The chain combines TRBV6-2 or TRBV6-3 with TRBJ2-1; perhaps TRBD2 as D (5 bases). Trimming took off 2 bases at V and 9 bases at J, with 8 bases between the two ends. Germline V gene lookup returns CDR1 MNHEY and CDR2 SVGEGT. The CDR3 sequence is 12 residues long. CDR3 residues: CASSYRGIEQFF. In DNA, the CDR3 is TGTGCCAGCAGTTACCGGGGTATTGAGCAGTTCTTC.

Ten or more counts support this clonotype. The chain is built from TRBV7-6 and TRBJ2-1, with TRBD2 matching 9 bases. V shed 3 bases and J 6 bases; nucleotides not matched to a gene: 6. CDR1 and CDR2 (germline): SGHVS, FNYEAQ. The length of the CDR3 is 15 residues. CDR3 sequence: CASSLGSGSSNEQFF. The CDR3 nucleotides read TGTGCCAGCAGCTTGGGTAGCGGGAGTTCCAATGAGCAGTTCTTC.

This clonotype was detected many times. The germline gene is not matched at one end of the junction; a read error may be the cause. V is TRBV7-2 and J is TRBJ2-1; TRBD2 might be the D (6 bases). Germline V gene sequence: CDR1 SGHTA, CDR2 FQGNSA. The CDR3 has 11 amino acids. The CDR3 is CRRRDGGEQFF. The DNA of the CDR3 is TGCCGCCGGAGGGATGGGGGTGAGCAGTTCTTC.

This rearrangement joins TRBV12-3 or TRBV12-4 to TRBJ1-2, with D possibly TRBD1 on 5 matching bases. The CDR3 extends over 12 amino acids. Trimming shortened V by 4 bases and J by 7 bases, and 10 bases separated the two germline ends. The CDR3 is CASSWGTSGYTF. The CDR3 nucleotides are TGTGCCAGCAGTTGGGGGACCAGTGGCTACACCTTC.

This sequence joins TRBV6-1 and TRBJ2-7; a possible D gene is TRBD2 (6 bases). This CDR3 is 14 amino acids long. Germline V CDR1 and CDR2: MNHNS, SASEGT. Trimming removed 7 bases from V and 0 bases from J, with 13 bases in between. CDR3 amino acids: CASTPGGSSYEQYF. The CDR3 nucleotides are TGTGCCAGCACCCCCGGGGGAAGCTCCTACGAGCAGTACTTC.